This TCR beta chain was captured in a study of molecular identifiers for immune sequencing clone quantification. This clonotype showed up just a few times. The germline V gene encodes CDR1 SGHDN and CDR2 FVKESK. The V end was cut by 0 bases, the J end by 1 base, with 9 bases between. The CDR3 spans 15 residues. From the PCR reads, TCRdb called clonotypes with MiXCR, one entry per CDR3 protein. The data show some 680,000 distinct CDR3 sequences, about 25% seen once. The specimen sequenced was naive CD8+ T cells from blood, with Jurkat cell RNA spiked in. Subset meaning: FACS-sorted CD8+CD4-CCR7+CD45RA+ naive T cells. This sequence originates from a human donor in good health. Some libraries in this study had Jurkat cell RNA spiked in. V usage is TRBV14 and J usage is TRBJ2-5; either TRBD1 or TRBD2 may supply D (5 bases each). CDR3 sequence: CASSQEPGPQETQYF. The CDR3 DNA is TGTGCCAGCAGCCAAGAGCCGGGACCCCAAGAGACCCAGTACTTC.